This TCR beta chain appears in the sequencing data of a study of naive and memory T cell subsets. Points from the study as a whole: The RNA method is potentially sensitive to activation and differentiation changes.

This clonotype was seen a handful of times. What it binds is unknown. Four PCR rounds used nested alpha and beta constant region primers plus the SP2 primer. Reverse transcription of blood and skin TCR RNA was primed at alpha and beta constant regions. MiXCR, run by TCRdb on the 5' RACE reads, gives a single entry per CDR3 protein. The data contain around 56,000 distinct CDR3 sequences, about 8.3% of them singletons. The library had UMIs added by 3' ligation of an oligonucleotide to TCR cDNA. RNA was extracted from 2 to 3 ml of whole blood of healthy adults. Input was roughly 1 to 1000 ng of DNase-treated total RNA without cell sorting. The receptor was derived from a female donor in good health.

The CDR3 is CASRDPGTRTDTQYF. CDR3 in DNA: TGTGCCAGCAGGGACCCAGGGACACGGACAGATACGCAGTATTTT. This chain links TRBV6-1 with TRBJ2-3; D might be TRBD1 (6 bases). The V end lost 6 bases, the J end lost 3 bases, and 16 bases lay between the germline ends. There are 15 residues in the CDR3. The germline V gene has CDR1 MNHNS and CDR2 SASEGT.